A selection of T cell receptor beta chains follows, all from one sample in a study of blood T cells in healthy people across ages. TCRdb passed the 5' RACE reads through MiXCR, listing each CDR3 protein once. The repertoire includes hundreds of thousands of distinct CDR3 sequences, over 45% of them detected once, and under 35% sits in the top ten. The sample was blood. The receptors were sampled from a woman aged 55-69 years in good health. CDR3s include the opening cysteine and the closing phenylalanine or tryptophan. The D gene is left open where the match is weak. Rows give clone size only sometimes, using once, few, many, or a class for an expanded clone.

CDR3nt | CDR3aa | v_gene | abundance | j_gene | d_gene
TGTGCCAGCAGTGGTAGGGGCTCCTCCTACGAGCAGTTCTTC | CASSGRGSSYEQFF | TRBV6-1 | . | TRBJ2-1 | .
TGCAGTGCTGATGACACCTTAGCCAAAAACATTCAGTACTTC | CSADDTLAKNIQYF | TRBV20-1 | . | TRBJ2-4 | .
TGTGCCAGCAGCTTGGGGGGCTCACCCCAAGAGACCCAGTACTTC | CASSLGGSPQETQYF | TRBV11-3 | . | TRBJ2-5 | .
TGTGCCAGCAGGCCCCCGGGACAGAATTCTCCCCTCCACTTT | CASRPPGQNSPLHF | TRBV7-2 | . | TRBJ1-6 | TRBD1
TGTGCCAGCAGTGATGGGCAGGGGCCCTACGAGCAGTACTTC | CASSDGQGPYEQYF | TRBV6-1 | . | TRBJ2-7 | .
TGCAGTGCCTCCCCTACTCGCGGACTAGCGGGCTACTCCTACAATGAGCAGTTCTTC | CSASPTRGLAGYSYNEQFF | TRBV20-1 | . | TRBJ2-1 | TRBD2
TGCGCCAGCAGCTTGATTGGCTACACAGATACGCAGTATTTT | CASSLIGYTDTQYF | TRBV5-1 | . | TRBJ2-3 | .
TGTGCCACCAGTGAGTGGGGACAGAACTATGGCTACACCTTC | CATSEWGQNYGYTF | TRBV24-1 | few | TRBJ1-2 | TRBD1
TGTGCCTGGAGTCCCCTCACTAGCGGGATCACAGATACGCAGTATTTT | CAWSPLTSGITDTQYF | TRBV30 | . | TRBJ2-3 | TRBD2
TGTGCCAGCAGTTACCTGGACAGGGCGGCTGAAGCTTTCTTT | CASSYLDRAAEAFF | TRBV6-5 | . | TRBJ1-1 | TRBD1
TGCAGCGTTGAAGATCCCGGGGGAACGATTTCCTACAATGAGCAGTTCTTC | CSVEDPGGTISYNEQFF | TRBV29-1 | few | TRBJ2-1 | .
TGCAGCGTTGAATCTTCAGGGCAGTACACCGGGGAGCTGTTTTTT | CSVESSGQYTGELFF | TRBV29-1 | . | TRBJ2-2 | .
TGCAGTGCTCGCGACAGGACTGGGGCCAACGTCCTGACTTTC | CSARDRTGANVLTF | TRBV20-1 | few | TRBJ2-6 | .
TGCAGTGCCGAGCGACAATTGGGGTTCGAGCAGTACTTC | CSAERQLGFEQYF | TRBV20-1 | few | TRBJ2-7 | .
TGTGCCAGCAGCCCCAAGGCAGGGAACACTGAAGCTTTCTTT | CASSPKAGNTEAFF | TRBV9 | . | TRBJ1-1 | .
TGTGCCAGCAGCTGGCCAGCGGGAGGGGACGAGCAGTACTTC | CASSWPAGGDEQYF | TRBV7-2 | . | TRBJ2-7 | TRBD2
TGTGCCAGCAGCTTAAAGGCGCCAGCGGGAGGGTCCTACAATGGGCAGTTCTTC | CASSLKAPAGGSYNGQFF | TRBV7-3 | . | TRBJ2-1 | TRBD2
TGCGCCAGCAGCCAAGATTCGAACAGCGGACACTCCTACAATGAGCAGTTCTTC | CASSQDSNSGHSYNEQFF | TRBV4-3 | . | TRBJ2-1 | .
TGCAGCGTTGACCCCGCCTCAGCGGAAAGCACAGATACGCAGTATTTT | CSVDPASAESTDTQYF | TRBV29-1 | . | TRBJ2-3 | .
TGCAGTGCAAGGTGGGGGACTAGCGGCTCCTACGAGCAGTACTTC | CSARWGTSGSYEQYF | TRBV20-1 | few | TRBJ2-7 | TRBD2
TGCAGTGCTACGACTAGGAATGGTAATGAGCAGTTCTTC | CSATTRNGNEQFF | TRBV20-1 | few | TRBJ2-1 | .
TGTGCCAGCAGCCACGGACAGGGAGAAGCCAAAAACATTCAGTACTTC | CASSHGQGEAKNIQYF | TRBV7-8 | few | TRBJ2-4 | TRBD1
TGCGCCAGCAGCCAAGATAGTAGGCTCGCCTTAGACAATGAGCAGTTCTTC | CASSQDSRLALDNEQFF | TRBV4-3 | few | TRBJ2-1 | .
TGTGCCAGCAGTGCCGCCGGGACTAGCGGGAGGGGTGAGCAGTACTTC | CASSAAGTSGRGEQYF | TRBV28 | . | TRBJ2-5 | TRBD2
TGCAGTGCTAGGACGGGACGGACCTTATACAATGAGCAGTTCTTC | CSARTGRTLYNEQFF | TRBV20-1 | . | TRBJ2-1 | .
TGTGCCAGCAGTTTAGGCGGGAGGTCTGGAAACATTCAGTACTTC | CASSLGGRSGNIQYF | TRBV28 | few | TRBJ2-4 | TRBD2
TGTGCCAGCAGGGACTTTGGGAACACTGAAGCTTTCTTT | CASRDFGNTEAFF | TRBV6-1 | . | TRBJ1-1 | .
TGCGCCAGCAGCTCAACAGAGGCTAATGAAAAACTGTTTTTT | CASSSTEANEKLFF | TRBV5-1 | . | TRBJ1-4 | .
TGTGCCACCGAGGGGAGCACCGGGGAGCTGTTTTTT | CATEGSTGELFF | TRBV28 | few | TRBJ2-2 | .
TGTGCCTGGGAGCAGAGGGACTATGGCTACACCTTC | CAWEQRDYGYTF | TRBV30 | . | TRBJ1-2 | .
TGTGCCAGCAGTGTCAGGGGAGCGGCTAATGAAAAACTGTTTTTT | CASSVRGAANEKLFF | TRBV9 | few | TRBJ1-4 | .
TGCAGTGCTAGGGCCCCGGGACAGCGGGAGACCCAGTACTTC | CSARAPGQRETQYF | TRBV20-1 | many | TRBJ2-5 | TRBD1
TGTGCCAGCAGTTACGGGGAGGCGCCGTGGTACGAGCAGTACTTC | CASSYGEAPWYEQYF | TRBV6-2/TRBV6-3 | many | TRBJ2-7 | .
TGTGCCAGCACACCATTCGGGACAGGGGGCTGGATCAGCACAGATACGCAGTATTTT | CASTPFGTGGWISTDTQYF | TRBV28 | . | TRBJ2-3 | TRBD1
TGCAGTGCTAGCCACCGGACGCCCCACTATGGCTACACCTTC | CSASHRTPHYGYTF | TRBV20-1 | . | TRBJ1-2 | .
TGCAGCGTTGAGTACGGGAAAAGGACCGGGGAGCTGTTTTTT | CSVEYGKRTGELFF | TRBV29-1 | . | TRBJ2-2 | .
TGCAGTGCTATCAGGGACGGACGGTACGAGCAGTACTTC | CSAIRDGRYEQYF | TRBV20-1 | . | TRBJ2-7 | .
TGTGCCAGTAGTATGGGCCCGTCAGGGCGAAACATTCAGTACTTC | CASSMGPSGRNIQYF | TRBV19 | . | TRBJ2-4 | .
TGTGCCAGCATCTCCCTGACAGGGTTGTATGGCTACACCTTC | CASISLTGLYGYTF | TRBV6-5 | . | TRBJ1-2 | TRBD1
TGCGCCAGCAGCCAAGAACTAGCGGGAGTCTACGAGCAGTACTTC | CASSQELAGVYEQYF | TRBV4-1 | few | TRBJ2-7 | TRBD2
TGTGCCAGCAGCTCAACCAGGTTGCGGGCCAACGTCCCGACTTTC | CASSSTRLRANVPTF | TRBV7-2 | . | TRBJ2-6 | .
TGTGCCAGCAGCGGGACAGGGGGGCCTAACACTGAAGCTTTCTTT | CASSGTGGPNTEAFF | TRBV2 | . | TRBJ1-1 | TRBD1
TGCAGCGTAGGGGTAAAGGGGGGTTACAATGAGCAGTTCTTC | CSVGVKGGYNEQFF | TRBV29-1 | few | TRBJ2-1 | .
TGTGCCAGCAGCTTACCTCGTATTGGCAAAAACATTCAGTACTTC | CASSLPRIGKNIQYF | TRBV7-9 | few | TRBJ2-4 | .